This T cell receptor (beta chain) comes out of a study of T cells in Graves' hyperthyroidism and ophthalmopathy. Study summary: The blood sample was taken at first diagnosis, before treatment began. The study's findings and limits: Ophthalmopathy onset followed model prediction by a median around 6.9 months. Most clonotypes expanded in the thyroid (above 0.001) were also present in blood.

The PBMCs studied were ones that came from 10 ml fresh peripheral blood. This CDR3 is 15 amino acids long. Looked up from germline, CDR1 is SQVTM and CDR2 is ANQGSEA. The junction had 10 bases not matched to a gene; V was cut back by 2 bases and J by 5 bases. This clonotype was detected ten times or more. Its antigen is not known. Amplified TCR beta CDR3 regions derived from RNA transcripts. The primer set for the first-round RT-PCR of the TCR CDR3 was HTBI. TCRdb called the multiplex PCR reads again in MiXCR, with one record for every CDR3 protein. This sample has about 280,000 distinct CDR3 sequences, with 25% to 30% found just once.

The chain joins TRBV29-1 to TRBJ2-7; 9 bases agree with TRBD2. The receptor was derived from a man between 35 and 55 years old with Graves' hyperthyroidism that later progressed to Graves' ophthalmopathy. The sequenced sample was blood. CDR3 loop: CSVEQVAGVPHEQYF. The CDR3 DNA follows: TGCAGCGTTGAACAAGTAGCGGGAGTTCCCCACGAGCAGTACTTC.